This T cell receptor beta chain was recorded in a study of cytomegalovirus exposure and HLA in healthy donors. Study background: Later, an analysis reported that the 120 or so validation repertoires had used the same platform as the approximately 630 first-cohort repertoires. General observations from the study: For most TCR sequences rarity was the rule, although some public TCRs occurred in many donors. Cytomegalovirus status was reportedly diagnosed by the classifier with high specificity and sensitivity.

Concerning this clone: Its antigen is undetermined.

Germline CDR1 SEHNR, CDR2 FQNEAQ (reference sequence). The V gene end was trimmed by 5 bases and the J gene end by 1 base; junction bases not matched to a gene: 4. The CDR3 loop spans 16 amino acids. TCRdb keeps only in-frame clones here, not all; method: immunoSEQ multiplex PCR. The sample shows tens of thousands of clones, about 90% of them seen only once. The donors were part of the approximately 120-subject validation cohort, which stood apart from the approximately 640-subject first cohort. Sequences were obtained from PBMCs. The chain links TRBV7-9 to TRBJ2-5; 13 bases are a match to TRBD2. This sequence originates from a man younger than 35 in good health and CMV-seronegative. The CDR3 loop is CASSPGTSGTQETQYF. The CDR3 DNA follows: TGTGCCAGCAGCCCGGGGACTAGCGGGACCCAAGAGACCCAGTACTTC.